Following are 22 T cell receptor beta chains from one sample sequenced in a study of T cells after yellow fever vaccination. In TCRdb, the 5' RACE reads were re-called with MiXCR into one record per CDR3 protein. The sample lists about 69,000 distinct CDR3 sequences; 5.9% were seen once. The sample here was CD4+ T cells sorted from PBMCs, taken more than 13 days after the first yellow fever vaccination. These receptors all stem from a man aged 18 to 29 who received the YFV17D yellow fever vaccine.

This clonotype was seen repeatedly, ten times or more. The V and J genes are TRBV10-3 and TRBJ2-3, with 8 bases fitting TRBD1. This CDR3 region has 14 residues. The V segment lost 5 bases and the J segment 1 base; nucleotides outside the gene matches: 2. Germline loops: CDR1 ENHRY, CDR2 SYGVKD. The CDR3 protein is CAISPGQGTDTQYF. The CDR3 region has the DNA TGTGCCATCAGTCCGGGACAGGGCACAGATACGCAGTATTTT.

This clonotype was observed at least ten times. This sequence joins TRBV7-2 and TRBJ2-3; a weak D match, TRBD1 (6 bases). Trimming took off 7 bases at V and 3 bases at J, with 14 bases between the two ends. The CDR3 has 14 residues. Per germline, CDR1 SGHTA and CDR2 FQGNSA. CDR3 in DNA: TGTGCCAGCAACTACGGCAGGGGAACAGATACGCAGTATTTT. Protein: CASNYGRGTDTQYF.

Ten or more counts support this clonotype. This chain uses TRBV5-6 with TRBJ2-2, with a tentative D call TRBD1 (6 bases). The CDR3 sequence is 15 residues long. Between the trimmed V and J ends, which lost 2 bases and 1 base, there was a span of 9 bases. In germline, CDR1 is SGHDT, CDR2 YYEEEE. CDR3 nucleotides: TGTGCCAGCAGCTTTCCAGGGGAGAACACCGGGGAGCTGTTTTTT. Translation: CASSFPGENTGELFF.

The sample holds many counts of this clonotype. J is TRBJ1-2 and V is TRBV15; D perhaps matches TRBD1 (6 bases). Germline CDR1 reads LNHNV; CDR2 reads YYDKDF (reference sequence). The CDR3 covers 14 residues. Trimming shortened V by 0 bases and J by 4 bases, and 9 bases separated the two germline ends. As DNA, the CDR3 is TGTGCCACCAGCAGAGACCGGACAGCCTATGGCTACACCTTC. Its translation: CATSRDRTAYGYTF.

There are many counts of this clonotype. The rearrangement uses TRBV5-1 and TRBJ2-5; a weak D match, TRBD1 (6 bases). The CDR3 totals 14 residues. Trimming removed 4 bases at V and 0 bases at J, with 10 bases between. Germline CDR1 reads SGHRS; CDR2 reads YFSETQ. CDR3 sequence reads: CASSLGTYQETQYF. The DNA of the CDR3 is TGCGCCAGCAGCCTGGGGACATACCAAGAGACCCAGTACTTC.

This clonotype was seen many times. The chain couples TRBV18 to TRBJ2-1; D is possibly TRBD2 (6 bases). The V gene's germline CDR1 is KGHSH and CDR2 LQKENI. CDR3 length equals 15 residues. Between the trimmed V and J ends, which lost 6 bases and 1 base, there was a span of 13 bases. The CDR3 sequence is CASSSGGASYNEQFF. CDR3 DNA sequence: TGTGCCAGCTCGTCTGGCGGGGCGTCCTACAATGAGCAGTTCTTC. Full variable domain (remainder filled in from reference TRBV18 and TRBJ2-1): NAGVMQNPRHLVRRRGQEARLRCSPMKGHSHVYWYRQLPEEGLKFMVYLQKENIIDESGMPKERFSAEFPKEGPSILRIQQVVRGDSAAYFCASSSGGASYNEQFFGPGTRLTVL.

This clonotype appeared many times. The V call is TRBV5-1, the J call TRBJ1-6; D perhaps matches TRBD1 (5 bases). Germline CDR1 SGHRS, CDR2 YFSETQ. The CDR3 totals 14 residues. Trimming removed 5 bases from V and 10 bases from J, with 16 bases in between. CDR3 sequence (DNA): TGCGCCAGCAGACCGGGACCGGGCGGCTCACCCCTCCACTTT. It codes for CASRPGPGGSPLHF. Filled out from reference TRBV5-1 and TRBJ1-6, the complete variable domain reads KAGVTQTPRYLIKTRGQQVTLSCSPISGHRSVSWYQQTPGQGLQFLFEYFSETQRNKGNFPGRFSGRQFSNSRSEMNVSTLELGDSALYLCASRPGPGGSPLHFGNGTRLTVT.

Many counts were recorded for this clonotype. V usage is TRBV5-4 and J usage is TRBJ2-4; 7 nucleotides line up with TRBD1. The trim removed 4 bases at V and 1 base at J, leaving 8 bases unmatched. The CDR3 extends over 16 amino acids. CDR1 and CDR2 from the germline V gene are SGHNT and YYREEE (reference sequence). CDR3 sequence: CASSPRGPGAKNIQYF. Written as DNA, the CDR3 is TGTGCCAGCAGCCCGAGGGGGCCGGGGGCCAAAAACATTCAGTACTTC. The variable domain in full, with the rest retrieved from reference TRBV5-4 and TRBJ2-4, is ETGVTQSPTHLIKTRGQQVTLRCSSQSGHNTVSWYQQALGQGPQFIFQYYREEENGRGNFPPRFSGLQFPNYSSELNVNALELDDSALYLCASSPRGPGAKNIQYFGAGTRLSVL.

This clonotype was observed at least ten times. The chain combines TRBV20-1 with TRBJ2-5; TRBD1 is a possible D gene (6 bases). Trimming shortened V by 2 bases and J by 2 bases, and 12 bases separated the two germline ends. Germline V gives CDR1 DFQATT, CDR2 SNEGSKA (reference sequence). The CDR3 runs to 14 residues. CDR3 amino acids: CSARNRALQETQYF. DNA for the CDR3: TGCAGTGCTAGAAACAGGGCACTTCAAGAGACCCAGTACTTC.

The chain links TRBV7-8 to TRBJ1-5; possibly TRBD1 for D (5 bases). The germline V and J ends were trimmed by 5 bases and 3 bases, with 20 bases remaining between them. CDR1 is SGHVS and CDR2 is FQNEAQ in the germline V gene. The length of the CDR3 is 17 residues. The DNA of the CDR3 is TGTGCCAGCAGCCCTAGAGGGGTGACAGCGGACAATCAGCCCCAGCATTTT. Translation gives CASSPRGVTADNQPQHF.

In its sample, this clonotype was seen many times. The chain is built from TRBV2 and TRBJ2-2, with 9 bases fitting TRBD1. CDR3 length equals 15 residues. The ends lost 6 bases at V and 7 bases at J; junction bases unmatched: 9. The germline CDR1 and CDR2 sequences are SNHLY and FYNNEI. CDR3 loop: CASSVGQGDFGELFF. CDR3 coding DNA: TGTGCCAGCAGCGTGGGACAGGGAGATTTCGGGGAGCTGTTTTTT.

This clonotype was counted at least ten times. The J gene is TRBJ1-6, the V gene TRBV7-9; tentative D call: TRBD1 (5 bases). V was pared by 5 bases and J by 5 bases, with 19 bases between. CDR1 and CDR2 from the germline V gene are SEHNR and FQNEAQ (reference sequence). The CDR3 totals 17 residues. The CDR3 nucleotides read TGTGCCAGCAGCCGAGCCAGGGAAAACAACGATAATTCACCCCTCCACTTT. This gives the protein CASSRARENNDNSPLHF.

This clonotype was found many times. The CDR3 coding sequence is TGTGCCAGTAGTACCAGAGAAGGAGAGACCCAGTACTTC. This translates into CASSTREGETQYF. This rearrangement joins TRBV19 to TRBJ2-5; D is unresolved. Trimming shortened V by 4 bases and J by 4 bases, and 10 bases separated the two germline ends. This CDR3 comprises 13 residues. From germline, CDR1 is LNHDA and CDR2 SQIVND (reference sequence).

The chain links TRBV11-1 to TRBJ2-5, with 7 bases that match TRBD1. V dropped 5 bases and J dropped 3; count of bases not matched to a gene: 3. This CDR3 is built from 13 residues. CDR1 and CDR2 from the germline V gene are SGHAT and FQDESV (reference sequence). The CDR3 sequence is CASSHGTEETQYF. In DNA, the CDR3 is TGTGCCAGCAGCCATGGGACAGAAGAGACCCAGTACTTC. Complete variable domain (other parts from reference TRBV11-1 and TRBJ2-5): EAEVAQSPRYKITEKSQAVAFWCDPISGHATLYWYRQILGQGPELLVQFQDESVVDDSQLPKDRFSAERLKGVDSTLKIQPAELGDSAMYLCASSHGTEETQYFGPGTRLLVL.

In this sample, this clonotype turned up many times. V is TRBV7-3 and J is TRBJ2-1, with unresolved D. The germline V and J ends were trimmed by 4 bases and 7 bases, with 11 bases remaining between them. Per germline, CDR1 SGHTA and CDR2 FQGTGA. The CDR3 contains 13 residues. The CDR3 reads CASSSGPGNEQFF. The CDR3 bases are TGTGCCAGCAGCTCCGGTCCCGGGAATGAGCAGTTCTTC.

Many counts were recorded for this clonotype. The CDR3 DNA sequence: TGTGCCACTACCTCCTCTGGTGAGACCCAGTACTTC. It is translated as CATTSSGETQYF. This rearrangement joins TRBV2 to TRBJ2-5; D not certain. The V end lost 10 bases, the J end lost 5 bases, and 14 bases lay between the germline ends. The V gene's germline CDR1 is SNHLY and CDR2 FYNNEI. This CDR3 is built from 12 residues.

This clonotype was counted many times. The V call is TRBV20-1, the J call TRBJ1-2; tentatively, D is TRBD1 (5 bases). The CDR3 length is 10 residues. V lost 7 bases, J lost 8 bases, and 11 bases lay in between. Germline assignment: CDR1 DFQATT and CDR2 SNEGSKA (reference sequence). The CDR3, as DNA: TGCAGTGTCACAGGCGTCGGCTACACCTTC. The encoded protein is CSVTGVGYTF.

In this sample, this clonotype turned up many times. The V and J genes are TRBV6-5 and TRBJ2-3; the D gene could be TRBD1 or TRBD2 (5 bases each). Germline lookup yields CDR1 MNHEY and CDR2 SVGAGI. V lost 6 bases and J lost 15, with 22 bases in between. CDR3 length: 13 amino acids. CDR3 region: CASSHNRDPRVYF. Written as DNA, the CDR3 is TGTGCCAGCAGCCACAACCGGGACCCCAGGGTCTATTTT.

This clonotype was observed at least ten times. The chain joins TRBV20-1 to TRBJ2-1, with 10 bases matching TRBD2. The J segment lost 8 bases and the V segment lost 1 base, leaving 5 bases of the junction unmatched. The CDR3 runs 14 residues. Per the germline V gene, CDR1 is DFQATT and CDR2 is SNEGSKA (reference sequence). The CDR3 reads CSARGTSGNYEQFF. In nucleotides, the CDR3 is TGCAGTGCTAGAGGGACTAGCGGTAACTATGAGCAGTTCTTC.

This clonotype was seen ten or more times. This chain links TRBV5-6 with TRBJ1-1; 7 bases align to TRBD1. The ends lost 5 bases at V and 4 bases at J; junction bases unmatched: 5. Germline loops: CDR1 SGHDT, CDR2 YYEEEE. This CDR3 contains 13 residues. The CDR3 nucleotides read TGTGCCAGCAGGGGTGACAGGGTCACTGAAGCTTTCTTT. Its translation: CASRGDRVTEAFF.

At least ten counts were recorded for this clonotype. This chain joins TRBV18 and TRBJ1-2; D is undetermined. V lost 1 base, J lost 0 bases, and 21 bases lay in between. The CDR3 spans 19 residues. CDR1 is KGHSH, CDR2 LQKENI, per germline. CDR3 nucleotide sequence: TGTGCCAGCTCACCACTACCCCCGGCAAGAGACCTTTCTAACTATGGCTACACCTTC. Protein: CASSPLPPARDLSNYGYTF.

As regards this clonotype: This may arise from a read error, as a much more abundant clone is one base away. This chain joins TRBV5-8 and TRBJ2-1; TRBD1 agrees at 9 bases. Germline CDR1 SGHTS, CDR2 YDEGEE. This CDR3 has 16 amino acids. The junction had 13 bases not matched to a gene; V was cut back by 4 bases and J by 8 bases. As DNA, the CDR3 is TGTGCCAGCAGCATGTTACAGGGGGCGTTCAGTCATGAGCAGTTCTTC. This encodes CASSMLQGAFSHEQFF.